This entry features one TCR beta chain sequence. The antigen is not known. The entry originates in a study of T cell responses to AZD1222 COVID-19 vaccine. Whole-study results and caveats: Baseline testing showed seropositivity in only six AZD1222 recipients. A mostly white British donor set with more females was recruited, and clonal diversity was possibly underestimated. A reported finding is that nearly half of spike-specific TCRs target unmutated variant regions.

Profiling relied on immunoSEQ multiplex PCR, and the TCRdb table lists in-frame clones only, not all of them. The table records over 150,000 clones, approximately 86% of them present only once. This CDR3 region has 13 residues. The germline V gene has CDR1 LNHDA and CDR2 SQIVND (reference sequence). Trimming cost V 2 bases and J 5 bases, with 7 bases left between them. The specimen was peripheral blood, collected on day 0 of AZD1222 vaccination. This chain connects TRBV19 to TRBJ1-3, with a possible D match to TRBD1 (5 bases). This clonotype was obtained from an adult in good health. CDR3 DNA sequence: TGTGCCAGTAGTATAAGGGGCAGAAACACCATATATTTT. This sequence encodes CASSIRGRNTIYF.